This T cell receptor (beta chain) was observed in a study of regulatory T cells in long-lasting Graves disease. As for the study in general: Over 5 years of antithyroid drugs with positive TSH receptor antibodies was taken to mean persistent Graves' disease.

Ten or more counts support this clonotype. Specified time point: persistent/refractory GD, antithyroid drugs over 5 years with positive TRAb. The TCR library was made from RNA extracted from PBMCs. The V gene's germline CDR1 is LNHDA and CDR2 SQIVND (reference sequence). Germline trimming cut 7 bases from V and 8 bases from J; bases unmatched to any gene: 11. This CDR3 has 14 amino acids. Assembly of TCR beta libraries relied on iRepertoire HTBI primers together with Arm-PCR of CDR3 regions. TCRdb re-called the multiplex PCR reads through MiXCR, storing one row per CDR3 protein. The sample holds 400,000 to 500,000 distinct CDR3 sequences; roughly 21% are singletons and the top ten take roughly 6.9%.

This rearrangement joins TRBV19 to TRBJ1-2, with TRBD1 matching over 9 bases. Here the sequenced sample was peripheral blood mononuclear cells (PBMCs), taken when the disease was refractory, from a patient treated with antithyroid drugs. This TCR was recovered from a female donor with Graves disease. CDR3 in amino acids: CASKTGTGSGGYTF. In nucleotides, the CDR3 is TGTGCCAGTAAAACCGGGACAGGGTCCGGGGGCTACACCTTC.